The entry that follows covers one T cell receptor beta chain sequence. The CDR3 loop spans 15 amino acids. Original handling: It was from reference gene primer amplification that nucleated cell counts were estimated. Sequencing was performed with immunoSEQ multiplex PCR; in TCRdb, only in-frame clones are kept and a portion is missing. D and trimming come from the DNA, and the V and J calls and clone size come from that table. Of about 62,000 clones in the sample, roughly 89% are singletons; the top ten hold 1.3%. The data stem from a study of blood T cell repertoires in COVID-19. Study-level background: From the United States, Italy and Spain came samples of acute and convalescent COVID-19.

This chain uses TRBV21-1 with TRBJ1-5; the D call in the table, TRBD1, was not verified against the DNA. TRBV21-1 is a listed pseudogene. This clonotype was sampled from a woman older than 75 with acute or convalescent COVID-19. Sequencing was done on a sample of peripheral blood. The CDR3 loop is CASSKKDRGCQPQHF. The CDR3 nucleotides read TGTGCCAGCAGCAAAAAGGACAGGGGTTGTCAGCCCCAGCATTTT.